This is a list of T cell receptor beta chains from one sample in a study of blood T cell repertoires in COVID-19. Profiled with immunoSEQ multiplex PCR; TCRdb holds only in-frame clones, not every one. The sample has about 100,000 clones, roughly 87% seen once. The sequenced sample was peripheral blood. The receptors derive from a woman aged 60 to 75 with acute or convalescent COVID-19. CDR3s leave out the opening cysteine and the closing phenylalanine or tryptophan. Fields, in order: J gene, V gene, clone size, CDR3 protein. Part of the rows lack a size; the others show once, few, many or a class for expanded clones.

>TRBJ2-2|TRBV27|.
ASSLGQGFSNTGELF
>TRBJ1-2|TRBV6-5|.
ASSSAGTGISYT
>TRBJ2-1|TRBV6-5|.
ASSYSRIGGNEQF
>TRBJ1-2|TRBV6-5|.
ASSYLGGGYT
>TRBJ1-2|TRBV6-5|.
ASSYDRQVGGYT
>TRBJ2-5|TRBV3-1/TRBV3-2|.
ASSQDLGGRGETQY
>TRBJ2-1|TRBV28|.
ASRPAGTGGRNEQF
>TRBJ1-2|TRBV7-9|once
ASSLAISGRNGYT
>TRBJ1-1|TRBV3-1/TRBV3-2|.
ASSQGQGNTEAF
>TRBJ2-3|TRBV5-1|.
ASSLAGGADTQY